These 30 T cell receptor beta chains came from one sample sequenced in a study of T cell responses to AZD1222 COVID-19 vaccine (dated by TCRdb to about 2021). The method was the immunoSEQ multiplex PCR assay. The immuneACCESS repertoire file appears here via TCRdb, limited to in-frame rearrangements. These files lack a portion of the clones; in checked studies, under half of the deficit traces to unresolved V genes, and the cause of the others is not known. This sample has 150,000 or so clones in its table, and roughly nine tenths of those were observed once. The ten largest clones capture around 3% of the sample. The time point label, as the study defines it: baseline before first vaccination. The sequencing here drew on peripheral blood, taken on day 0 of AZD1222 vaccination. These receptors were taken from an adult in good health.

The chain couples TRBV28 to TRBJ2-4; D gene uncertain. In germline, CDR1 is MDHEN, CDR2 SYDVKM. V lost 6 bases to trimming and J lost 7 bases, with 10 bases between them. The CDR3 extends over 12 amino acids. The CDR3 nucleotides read TGTGCCAGCAGCCTGGAAGCCAACATTCAGTACTTC. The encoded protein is CASSLEANIQYF.

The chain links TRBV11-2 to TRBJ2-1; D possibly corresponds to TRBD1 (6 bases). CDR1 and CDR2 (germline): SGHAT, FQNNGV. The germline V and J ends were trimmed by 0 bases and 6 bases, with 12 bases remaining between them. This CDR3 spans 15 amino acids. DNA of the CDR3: TGTGCCAGCAGCTTAGAAGGGGGATGGGGCAATGAGCAGTTCTTC. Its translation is CASSLEGGWGNEQFF.

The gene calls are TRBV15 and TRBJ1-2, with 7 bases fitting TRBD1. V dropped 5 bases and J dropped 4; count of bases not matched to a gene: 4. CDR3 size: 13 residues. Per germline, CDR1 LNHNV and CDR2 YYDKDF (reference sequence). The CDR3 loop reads CATSPGGAYGYTF. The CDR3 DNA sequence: TGTGCCACCAGCCCAGGGGGGGCCTATGGCTACACCTTC.

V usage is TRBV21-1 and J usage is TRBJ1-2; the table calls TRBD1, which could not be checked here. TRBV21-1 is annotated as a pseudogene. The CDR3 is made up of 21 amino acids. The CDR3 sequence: CASSPHQDRGPSSSSDYGYTF. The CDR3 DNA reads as TGTGCCAGCAGCCCCCATCAGGACAGGGGGCCATCGTCCTCTAGTGACTATGGCTACACCTTC.

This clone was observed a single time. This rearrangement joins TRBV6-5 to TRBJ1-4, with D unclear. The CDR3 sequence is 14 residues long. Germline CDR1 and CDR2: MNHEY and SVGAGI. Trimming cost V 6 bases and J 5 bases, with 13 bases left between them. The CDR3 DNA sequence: TGTGCCAGCAGCTCACCCGGCCAAAATGAAAAACTGTTTTTT. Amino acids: CASSSPGQNEKLFF.

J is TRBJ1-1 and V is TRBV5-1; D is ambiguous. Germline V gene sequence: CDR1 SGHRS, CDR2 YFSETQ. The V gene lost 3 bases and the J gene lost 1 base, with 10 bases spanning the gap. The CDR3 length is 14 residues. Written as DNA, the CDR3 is TGCGCCAGCAGCTATGTGTCAGGGAACACTGAAGCTTTCTTT. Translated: CASSYVSGNTEAFF. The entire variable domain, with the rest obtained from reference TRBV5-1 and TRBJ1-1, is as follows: KAGVTQTPRYLIKTRGQQVTLSCSPISGHRSVSWYQQTPGQGLQFLFEYFSETQRNKGNFPGRFSGRQFSNSRSEMNVSTLELGDSALYLCASSYVSGNTEAFFGQGTRLTVV.

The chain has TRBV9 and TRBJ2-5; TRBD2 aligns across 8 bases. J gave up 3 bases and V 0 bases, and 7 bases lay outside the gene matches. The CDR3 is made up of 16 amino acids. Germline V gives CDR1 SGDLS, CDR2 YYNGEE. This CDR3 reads CASSVGVAGLKETQYF. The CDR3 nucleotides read TGTGCCAGCAGCGTAGGGGTAGCGGGATTGAAAGAGACCCAGTACTTC.

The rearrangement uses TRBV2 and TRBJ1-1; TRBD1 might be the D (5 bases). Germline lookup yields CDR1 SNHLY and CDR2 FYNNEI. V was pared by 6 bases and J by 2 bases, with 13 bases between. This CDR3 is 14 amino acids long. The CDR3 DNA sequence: TGTGCCAGCAGGGTTGACAGAGCAAACACTGAAGCTTTCTTT. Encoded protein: CASRVDRANTEAFF.

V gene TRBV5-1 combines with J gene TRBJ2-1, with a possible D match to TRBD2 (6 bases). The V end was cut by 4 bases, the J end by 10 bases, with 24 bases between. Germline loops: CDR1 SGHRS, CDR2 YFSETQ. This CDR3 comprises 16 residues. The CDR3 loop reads CASSPTGSGVRGEQFF. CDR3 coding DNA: TGCGCCAGCAGCCCCACCGGTAGCGGAGTTAGGGGCGAGCAGTTCTTC.

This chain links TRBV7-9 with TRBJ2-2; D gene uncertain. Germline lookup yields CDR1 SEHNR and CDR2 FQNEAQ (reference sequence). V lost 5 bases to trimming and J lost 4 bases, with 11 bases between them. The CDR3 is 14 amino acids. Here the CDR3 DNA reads TGTGCCAGCAGCCCCCCGGTGGGCACCGGGGAGCTGTTTTTT. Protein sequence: CASSPPVGTGELFF.

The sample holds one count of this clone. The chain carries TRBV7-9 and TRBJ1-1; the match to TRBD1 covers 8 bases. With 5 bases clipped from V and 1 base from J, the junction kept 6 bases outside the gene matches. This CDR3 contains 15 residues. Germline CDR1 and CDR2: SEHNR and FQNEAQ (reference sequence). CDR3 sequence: CASSPRQGRNTEAFF. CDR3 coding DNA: TGTGCCAGCAGCCCCCGACAGGGGAGGAACACTGAAGCTTTCTTT.

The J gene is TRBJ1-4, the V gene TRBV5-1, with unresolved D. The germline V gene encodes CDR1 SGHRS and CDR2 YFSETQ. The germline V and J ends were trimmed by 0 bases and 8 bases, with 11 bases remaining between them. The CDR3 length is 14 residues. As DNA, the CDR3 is TGCGCCAGCAGCTTGGCCGGGGTGGGGGAAAAACTGTTTTTT. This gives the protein CASSLAGVGEKLFF.

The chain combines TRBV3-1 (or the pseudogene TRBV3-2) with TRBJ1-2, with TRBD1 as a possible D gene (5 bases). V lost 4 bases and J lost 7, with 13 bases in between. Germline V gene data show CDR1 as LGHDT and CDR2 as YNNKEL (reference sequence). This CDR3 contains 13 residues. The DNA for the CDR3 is TGTGCCAGCAGCCCAGTGGGGGGTGGTGGCTACACCTTC. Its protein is CASSPVGGGGYTF.

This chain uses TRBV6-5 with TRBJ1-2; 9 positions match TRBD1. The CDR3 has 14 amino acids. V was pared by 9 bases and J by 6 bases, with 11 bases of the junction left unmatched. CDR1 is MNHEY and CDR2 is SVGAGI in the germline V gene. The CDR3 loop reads CARLNGQGYDGYTF. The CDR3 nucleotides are TGTGCCAGGTTAAATGGACAGGGGTACGATGGCTACACCTTC.

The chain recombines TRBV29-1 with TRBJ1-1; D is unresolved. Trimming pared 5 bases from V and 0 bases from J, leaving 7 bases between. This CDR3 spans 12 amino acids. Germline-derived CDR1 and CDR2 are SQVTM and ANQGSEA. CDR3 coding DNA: TGCAGCGTTACAGACCTGAACACTGAAGCTTTCTTT. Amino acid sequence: CSVTDLNTEAFF.

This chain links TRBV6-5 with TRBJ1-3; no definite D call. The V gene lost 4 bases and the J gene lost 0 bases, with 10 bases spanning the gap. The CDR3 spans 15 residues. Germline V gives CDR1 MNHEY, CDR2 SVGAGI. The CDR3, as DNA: TGTGCCAGCAGTTCCTCCCGACACTCTGGAAACACCATATATTTT. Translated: CASSSSRHSGNTIYF.

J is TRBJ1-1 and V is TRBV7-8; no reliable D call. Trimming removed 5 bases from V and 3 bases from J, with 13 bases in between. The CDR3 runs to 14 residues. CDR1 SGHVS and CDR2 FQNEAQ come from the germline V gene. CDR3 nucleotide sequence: TGTGCCAGCAGCCTATCCGACGGTCACACTGAAGCTTTCTTT. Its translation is CASSLSDGHTEAFF.

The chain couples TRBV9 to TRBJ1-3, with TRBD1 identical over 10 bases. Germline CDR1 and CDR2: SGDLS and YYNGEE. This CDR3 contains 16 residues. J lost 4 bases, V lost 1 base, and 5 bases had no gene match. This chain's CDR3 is CASSVKTGGAGNTIYF. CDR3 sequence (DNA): TGTGCCAGCAGCGTAAAGACAGGGGGCGCGGGAAACACCATATATTTT.

This CDR3 reads CASSPQPGGDNNYGYTF. In DNA, the CDR3 is TGCGCCAGCAGCCCCCAACCGGGGGGGGACAATAACTATGGCTACACCTTC. This rearrangement joins TRBV5-1 to TRBJ1-2, with D maybe TRBD1 (6 bases). CDR3 length: 17 amino acids. V was pared by 4 bases and J by 1 base, with 20 bases between. Germline V gene sequence: CDR1 SGHRS, CDR2 YFSETQ.

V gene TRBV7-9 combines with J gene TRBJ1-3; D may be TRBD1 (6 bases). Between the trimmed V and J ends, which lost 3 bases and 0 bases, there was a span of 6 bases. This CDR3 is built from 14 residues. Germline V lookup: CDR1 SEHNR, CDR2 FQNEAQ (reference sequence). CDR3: CASSLDSSGNTIYF. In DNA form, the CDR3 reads TGTGCCAGCAGCTTGGACAGCTCTGGAAACACCATATATTTT.

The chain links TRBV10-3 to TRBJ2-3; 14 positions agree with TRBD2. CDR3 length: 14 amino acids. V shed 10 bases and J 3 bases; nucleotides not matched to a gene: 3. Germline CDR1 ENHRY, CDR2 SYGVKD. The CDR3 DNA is TGTGCCACCCGACTAGCGGGAGGGACAGATACGCAGTATTTT. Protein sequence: CATRLAGGTDTQYF.

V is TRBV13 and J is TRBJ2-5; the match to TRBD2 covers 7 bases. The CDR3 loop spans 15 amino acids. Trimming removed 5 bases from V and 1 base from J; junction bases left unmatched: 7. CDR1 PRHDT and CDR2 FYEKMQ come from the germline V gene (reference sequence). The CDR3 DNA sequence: TGTGCCAGCAGCCGCTCCGGGAGGTCCCAAGAGACCCAGTACTTC. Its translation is CASSRSGRSQETQYF.

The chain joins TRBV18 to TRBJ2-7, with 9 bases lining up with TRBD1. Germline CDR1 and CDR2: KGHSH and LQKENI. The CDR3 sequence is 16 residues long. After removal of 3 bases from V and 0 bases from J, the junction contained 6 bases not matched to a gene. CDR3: CASSPRDRVTSYEQYF. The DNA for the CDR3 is TGTGCCAGCTCACCCCGGGACAGGGTAACCTCCTACGAGCAGTACTTC.

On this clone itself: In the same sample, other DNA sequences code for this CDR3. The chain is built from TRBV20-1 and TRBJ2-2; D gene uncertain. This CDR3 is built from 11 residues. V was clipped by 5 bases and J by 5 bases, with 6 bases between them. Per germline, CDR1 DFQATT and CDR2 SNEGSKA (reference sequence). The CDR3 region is CSARRTGELFF. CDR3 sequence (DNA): TGCAGTGCTCGAAGGACCGGGGAGCTGTTTTTT.

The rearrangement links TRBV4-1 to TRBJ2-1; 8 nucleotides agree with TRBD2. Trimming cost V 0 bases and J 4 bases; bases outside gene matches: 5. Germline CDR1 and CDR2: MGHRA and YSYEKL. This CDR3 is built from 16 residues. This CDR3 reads CASSQEETSGYNEQFF. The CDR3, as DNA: TGCGCCAGCAGCCAAGAGGAAACTAGCGGTTACAATGAGCAGTTCTTC.

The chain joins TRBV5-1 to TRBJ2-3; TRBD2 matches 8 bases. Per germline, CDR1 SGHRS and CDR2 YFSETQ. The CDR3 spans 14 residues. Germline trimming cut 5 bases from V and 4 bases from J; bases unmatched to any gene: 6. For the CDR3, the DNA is TGCGCCAGCAGTACAAGGACTAGCTCAGATACGCAGTATTTT. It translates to CASSTRTSSDTQYF.

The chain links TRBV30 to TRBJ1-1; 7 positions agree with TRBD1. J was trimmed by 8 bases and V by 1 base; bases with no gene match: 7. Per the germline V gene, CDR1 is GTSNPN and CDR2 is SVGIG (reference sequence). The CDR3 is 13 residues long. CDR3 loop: CAWSATGTAEAFF. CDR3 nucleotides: TGTGCCTGGAGTGCTACCGGGACAGCCGAAGCTTTCTTT.

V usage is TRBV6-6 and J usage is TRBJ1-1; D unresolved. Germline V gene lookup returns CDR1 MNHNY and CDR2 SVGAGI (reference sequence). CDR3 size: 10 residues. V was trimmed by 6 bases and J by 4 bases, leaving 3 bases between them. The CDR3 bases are TGTGCCAGCAGGGGCACTGAAGCTTTCTTT. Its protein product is CASRGTEAFF.

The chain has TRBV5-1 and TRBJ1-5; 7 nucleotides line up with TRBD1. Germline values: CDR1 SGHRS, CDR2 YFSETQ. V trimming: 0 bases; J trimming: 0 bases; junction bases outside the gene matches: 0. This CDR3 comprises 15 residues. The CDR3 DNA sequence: TGCGCCAGCAGCTTGGAGGGGGCTAGCAATCAGCCCCAGCATTTT. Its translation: CASSLEGASNQPQHF.

This CDR3 reads CASSPRTGGVVSSYGYTF. In DNA, the CDR3 is TGCGCCAGCAGCCCACGGACAGGGGGCGTTGTTAGCTCCTATGGCTACACCTTC. The chain has TRBV5-1 and TRBJ1-2; 11 nucleotides match TRBD1. The V gene end was trimmed by 4 bases and the J gene end by 4 bases; junction bases not matched to a gene: 15. The V gene's germline CDR1 is SGHRS and CDR2 YFSETQ. CDR3 size: 18 residues.